This T cell receptor beta chain was captured by sequencing in a study of blood T cell repertoires in COVID-19. Study-wide background: In each case, the material was cDNA or gDNA derived from T cells, B-cell-depleted T cells, or PBMCs.

V gave up 6 bases and J gave up 5 bases; unmatched junction bases: 6. From germline, CDR1 is MNHEY and CDR2 SMNVEV (reference sequence). The CDR3 totals 14 residues. Using immunoSEQ multiplex PCR, the repertoire was profiled, and TCRdb retains in-frame clones only, with some absent. This table has 150,000 to 200,000 clones, about 81% appearing once. The source is a man aged 30-40 years with active or convalescent COVID-19. This chain connects TRBV27 to TRBJ2-3; TRBD2 aligns across 9 bases. Sequenced: peripheral blood. The CDR3 nucleotides read TGTGCCAGCAGGTCGGGACTAGCTGGAGATACGCAGTATTTT. As protein: CASRSGLAGDTQYF.